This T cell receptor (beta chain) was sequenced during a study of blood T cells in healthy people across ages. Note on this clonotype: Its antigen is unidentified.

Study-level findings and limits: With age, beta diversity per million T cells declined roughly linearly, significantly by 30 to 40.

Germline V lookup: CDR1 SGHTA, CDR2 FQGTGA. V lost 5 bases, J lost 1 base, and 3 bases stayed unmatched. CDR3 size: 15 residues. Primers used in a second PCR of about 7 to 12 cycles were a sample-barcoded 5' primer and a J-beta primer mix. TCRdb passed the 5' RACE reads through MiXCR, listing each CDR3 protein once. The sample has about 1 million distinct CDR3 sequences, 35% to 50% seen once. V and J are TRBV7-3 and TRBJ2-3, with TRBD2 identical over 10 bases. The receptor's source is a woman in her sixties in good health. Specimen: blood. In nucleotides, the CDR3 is TGTGCCAGCAGCGGTACTAGCGGGGGCACAGATACGCAGTATTTT. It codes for CASSGTSGGTDTQYF.